This entry lists 13 T cell receptor beta chains sequenced from one sample in a study of blood T cells in healthy people across ages (dated by TCRdb to 2015 to 2017). Libraries were constructed by 5' RACE. Sequencing was carried out with an Illumina HiSeq 2500. A second PCR of roughly 6 to 11 cycles was performed with a sample-barcoded 5' primer and a J-beta primer mix. The raw public reads went through TCRdb reprocessing: fastp at Q25, MiXCR clone calling, in-frame beta chains kept. When rows share a CDR3 protein, they turn into one entry using the most common DNA and genes. This sample gives about 640,000 distinct CDR3 sequences in total; around 54% of them show up just once. The top ten constitute over 30% of the sample. The sequenced material came from blood. These receptors originate from a man aged 55 to 69 in good health.

This chain links TRBV3-1 with TRBJ2-7; D is tentatively TRBD1 or TRBD2 (5 bases each). CDR1 is LGHDT and CDR2 is YNNKEL in the germline V gene (reference sequence). CDR3 length: 14 amino acids. V was clipped by 0 bases and J by 3 bases, with 9 bases between them. In DNA form, the CDR3 reads TGTGCCAGCAGCCAAGAAAATGGGGGCTACGAGCAGTACTTC. This gives the protein CASSQENGGYEQYF.

This rearrangement joins TRBV3-1 to TRBJ2-5; D possibly corresponds to TRBD1 (5 bases). Germline CDR1 and CDR2: LGHDT and YNNKEL (reference sequence). This CDR3 contains 14 residues. Trimming removed 1 base at V and 1 base at J, with 7 bases between. CDR3 loop: CASSQAGPQETQYF. In DNA form, the CDR3 reads TGTGCCAGCAGCCAAGCAGGGCCCCAAGAGACCCAGTACTTC.

The CDR3 coding sequence is TGTGCCAGCAGCAAACCGGGACAGGAGACCTATGGCTACACCTTC. Its translation is CASSKPGQETYGYTF. This chain joins TRBV12-3 or TRBV12-4 and TRBJ1-2; 8 bases agree with TRBD1. Trimming at V came to 6 bases and at J to 4 bases, leaving 10 bases not matched to a gene. CDR3 size: 15 residues.

The chain uses TRBV5-6 and TRBJ2-5, with D possibly TRBD1 on 5 matching bases. Trimming cost V 0 bases and J 11 bases, with 17 bases left between them. The CDR3 extends over 14 amino acids. CDR1 SGHDT and CDR2 YYEEEE come from the germline V gene. The CDR3 DNA follows: TGTGCCAGCAGCTTGGCGCCCGCGGACAATGAGCAGTACTTC. Translating gives CASSLAPADNEQYF. The full variable domain, rest sourced from reference TRBV5-6 and TRBJ2-5, is DAGVTQSPTHLIKTRGQQVTLRCSPKSGHDTVSWYQQALGQGPQFIFQYYEEEERQRGNFPDRFSGHQFPNYSSELNVNALLLGDSALYLCASSLAPADNEQYFGPGTRLLVL.

The chain combines TRBV10-3 with TRBJ2-2; D gene ambiguous. The germline CDR1 and CDR2 sequences are ENHRY and SYGVKD. Trimming stripped 2 bases from V and 6 bases from J, with 7 bases between. CDR3 length equals 13 residues. The CDR3, as DNA: TGTGCCATCAGTGAGGGGGATCCCGGGGAGCTGTTTTTT. Its protein is CAISEGDPGELFF.

The chain carries TRBV3-1 and TRBJ2-1; D unclear. The CDR3 covers 15 residues. Trimming took off 0 bases at V and 9 bases at J, with 15 bases between the two ends. Germline lookup yields CDR1 LGHDT and CDR2 YNNKEL (reference sequence). CDR3 residues: CASSQDVRTVGEQFF. CDR3 coding DNA: TGTGCCAGCAGCCAAGATGTCCGAACTGTGGGTGAGCAGTTCTTC.

This clonotype was seen more than once but under ten times. V gene TRBV5-4 combines with J gene TRBJ2-7; the D gene is possibly TRBD2 (6 bases). V lost 0 bases to trimming and J lost 4 bases, with 14 bases between them. Germline loops: CDR1 SGHNT, CDR2 YYREEE (reference sequence). The CDR3 totals 15 residues. The CDR3 loop is CASSLGRGALYEQYF. CDR3 bases: TGTGCCAGCAGCTTGGGGAGGGGAGCTCTGTACGAGCAGTACTTC.

A remark on this clonotype: Possible read error: a much larger clone is one base away. CDR3 in DNA: TGTACCAGCAGCTTAGCCGGGACAGGTTACAATGAGCAGTTCTTC. It yields the protein CTSSLAGTGYNEQFF. V and J are TRBV7-9 and TRBJ2-1; 8 positions match TRBD1. This CDR3 has 15 amino acids. CDR1 SEHNR and CDR2 FQNEAQ come from the germline V gene (reference sequence).

The table lists this clonotype with a count of one. CDR3 DNA sequence: TGCGCCAGCAGCCAAGCGGGGGGGCTGGGAAATTCACCCCTCCACTTT. This translates into CASSQAGGLGNSPLHF. This sequence joins TRBV4-1 and TRBJ1-6; D is possibly TRBD1 (6 bases). The ends were cut back, 1 base at V and 7 bases at J, with 14 bases in the middle. CDR1 and CDR2 (germline): MGHRA, YSYEKL. The CDR3 covers 16 residues.

The chain carries TRBV28 and TRBJ2-3; 7 bases are shared with TRBD2. V shed 11 bases, J shed 7 bases, and the junction held 15 bases outside the gene matches. This CDR3 comprises 14 residues. Germline CDR1 MDHEN, CDR2 SYDVKM. The CDR3 protein is CAAVSAGDPHTQYF. The CDR3 nucleotides are TGTGCCGCGGTGTCGGCGGGGGACCCGCATACGCAGTATTTT.

As regards this clonotype: Its ends do not fully match the called genes, so a read error is possible. The chain couples TRBV20-1 to TRBJ1-1; TRBD1 might be the D (6 bases). CDR3 size: 13 residues. Germline V gene data show CDR1 as DFQATT and CDR2 as SNEGSKA (reference sequence). In DNA form, the CDR3 reads TGCAGTGCGGTCGGGGGCGGGGGGGCTGAAGTTTTCTTT. Its translation: CSAVGGGGAEVFF.

This clonotype was counted a few times. This chain connects TRBV12-3 or TRBV12-4 to TRBJ1-1; perhaps TRBD1 as D (6 bases). V was trimmed by 5 bases and J by 6 bases, leaving 28 bases between them. This CDR3 spans 18 amino acids. CDR3 nucleotide sequence: TGTGCCAGCAGTCAACGCCCGACAGGCCCCTCCGGGGTATCTGAAGCTTTCTTT. It is translated as CASSQRPTGPSGVSEAFF.

V usage is TRBV9 and J usage is TRBJ2-5; 11 bases fit TRBD1. The CDR3 is made up of 18 amino acids. Trimming took 3 bases from V and 2 from J; bases not matched to a gene: 12. CDR1 is SGDLS, CDR2 YYNGEE, per germline. This CDR3 is CASSARTGGALGQETQYF. As DNA, the CDR3 is TGTGCCAGCAGCGCCCGGACAGGGGGCGCGTTGGGACAAGAGACCCAGTACTTC.